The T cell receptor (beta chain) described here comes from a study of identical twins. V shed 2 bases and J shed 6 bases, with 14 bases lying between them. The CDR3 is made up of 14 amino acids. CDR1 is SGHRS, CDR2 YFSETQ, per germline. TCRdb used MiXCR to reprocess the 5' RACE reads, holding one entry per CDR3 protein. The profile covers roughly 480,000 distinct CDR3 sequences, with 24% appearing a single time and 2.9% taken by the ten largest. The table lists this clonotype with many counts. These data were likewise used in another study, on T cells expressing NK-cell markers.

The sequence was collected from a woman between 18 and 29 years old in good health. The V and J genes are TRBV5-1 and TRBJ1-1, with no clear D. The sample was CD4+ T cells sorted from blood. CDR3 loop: CASSFWDARAEAFF. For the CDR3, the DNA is TGCGCCAGCAGCTTTTGGGATGCGAGAGCTGAAGCTTTCTTT.